This T cell receptor (beta chain) was profiled in a study of blood T cells in healthy people across ages. Study-level information: When template switching was applied, about one barcoded beta molecule was captured per two T cells.

V was pared by 7 bases and J by 2 bases, with 10 bases between. The CDR3 spans 13 residues. Germline lookup yields CDR1 SGHRS and CDR2 YFSETQ. Through a sample-barcoded 5' primer and a J-beta primer mix, a second PCR was run for roughly 6 to 12 cycles. MiXCR, run by TCRdb on the 5' RACE reads, gives a single entry per CDR3 protein. Altogether 650,000 to 1,000,000 distinct CDR3 sequences are present, about half being singletons, with the ten largest covering roughly 18%. The rearrangement links TRBV5-1 to TRBJ1-5; no firm D call. The specimen was blood. The origin of this receptor is a man older than 75 in good health. The chain's CDR3 is CASSDGRNQPQHF. In nucleotides, the CDR3 is TGCGCCAGCTCAGACGGGCGCAATCAGCCCCAGCATTTT.